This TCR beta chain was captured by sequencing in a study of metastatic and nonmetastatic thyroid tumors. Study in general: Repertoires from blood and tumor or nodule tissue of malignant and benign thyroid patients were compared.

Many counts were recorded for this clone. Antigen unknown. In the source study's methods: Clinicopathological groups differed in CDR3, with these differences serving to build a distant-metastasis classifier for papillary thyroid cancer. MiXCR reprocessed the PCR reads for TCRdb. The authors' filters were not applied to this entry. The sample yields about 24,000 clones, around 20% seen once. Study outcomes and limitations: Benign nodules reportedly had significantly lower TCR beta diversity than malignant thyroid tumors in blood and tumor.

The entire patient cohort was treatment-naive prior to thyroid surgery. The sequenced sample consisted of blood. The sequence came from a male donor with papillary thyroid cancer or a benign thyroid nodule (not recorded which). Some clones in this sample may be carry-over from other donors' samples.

CDR3 in DNA: TGCGCCAGTTCTCAGGACAGGGGCGCCTACGAGCAGTACTTC. Residues: CASSQDRGAYEQYF. This chain links TRBV5-1 with TRBJ2-7; 9 bases align to TRBD1. The V gene end was trimmed by 8 bases and the J gene end by 2 bases; junction bases not matched to a gene: 8. Germline CDR1 and CDR2: SGHRS and YFSETQ. This CDR3 region has 14 residues.